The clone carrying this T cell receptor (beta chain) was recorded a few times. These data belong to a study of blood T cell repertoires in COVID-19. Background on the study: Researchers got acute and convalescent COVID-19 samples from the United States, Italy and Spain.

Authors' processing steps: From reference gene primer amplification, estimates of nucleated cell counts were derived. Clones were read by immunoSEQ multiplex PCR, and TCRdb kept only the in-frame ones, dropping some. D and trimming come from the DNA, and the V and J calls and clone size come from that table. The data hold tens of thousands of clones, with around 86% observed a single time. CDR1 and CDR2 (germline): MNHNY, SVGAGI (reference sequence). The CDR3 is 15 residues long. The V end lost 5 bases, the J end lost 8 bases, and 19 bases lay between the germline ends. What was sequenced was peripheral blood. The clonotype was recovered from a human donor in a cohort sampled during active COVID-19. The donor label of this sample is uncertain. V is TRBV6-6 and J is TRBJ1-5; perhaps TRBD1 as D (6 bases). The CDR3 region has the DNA TGTGCCAGCAGTACCCAAGCCGGGGGGCTGGAGCCCCAGCATTTT. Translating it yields CASSTQAGGLEPQHF.